A selection of T cell receptor beta chains follows, all from one sample in a study of T-cell memory formation after mild COVID-19. TCRdb re-analysed the 5' RACE reads in MiXCR, keeping a single row per CDR3 protein. Of some 270,000 distinct CDR3 sequences in the sample, roughly 14% were seen once. Material for sequencing was PBMCs or a T cell subset sorted from them (not recorded which). These receptors originate from an adult woman who had mild COVID-19 (a few samples of this study predate the infection). Cell type and time point are not known. Each CDR3 is given with its conserved first and last residue.

j_call: TRBJ2-7; v_call: TRBV2; cdr3_aa: CASSELGYEQYF
j_call: TRBJ2-7; v_call: TRBV7-2; cdr3_aa: CASGLAGGPYEQYF
j_call: TRBJ1-5; v_call: TRBV9; cdr3_aa: CASSAGTGGGNQPQHF
j_call: TRBJ1-1; v_call: TRBV6-6; cdr3_aa: CASSSGTGGRGNSEAFF
j_call: TRBJ2-7; v_call: TRBV20-1; cdr3_aa: CSARGDGGRVNEQYF
j_call: TRBJ2-7; v_call: TRBV29-1; cdr3_aa: CSVVWDRGLNEQYF
j_call: TRBJ2-1; v_call: TRBV30; cdr3_aa: CAWGGLRTSGRAREQFF
j_call: TRBJ1-2; v_call: TRBV27; cdr3_aa: CASSLLAGGHGYTF
j_call: TRBJ2-3; v_call: TRBV24-1; cdr3_aa: CATSDSPGQGYGTDTQYF
j_call: TRBJ1-2; v_call: TRBV12-5; cdr3_aa: CASGLDQTGVIFF
j_call: TRBJ2-7; v_call: TRBV3-1; cdr3_aa: CASSQAGSSYEQYF
j_call: TRBJ2-5; v_call: TRBV7-9; cdr3_aa: CASSFWTKQETQYF
j_call: TRBJ1-1; v_call: TRBV7-3; cdr3_aa: CASSVLGGGLTEAFF
j_call: TRBJ2-7; v_call: TRBV20-1; cdr3_aa: CSASLLGFSYEQYF